The rows below give T cell receptor beta chains drawn from one sample of a study of blood T cell repertoires in COVID-19. TCRdb's copy holds only in-frame clones and misses some; the assay was immunoSEQ multiplex PCR. The top ten clones hold roughly 2.6% of a sample with about 230,000 clones, 88% of them seen once. Input material: peripheral blood. Every receptor here comes from a woman aged 60-75 years with acute or convalescent COVID-19. CDR3s include the opening cysteine and the closing phenylalanine or tryptophan. The D gene is left open where the match is weak. The listing skips clone size in some rows; elsewhere it reads once, few, many or a size class.

TRBD1 . TRBJ1-5 TRBV19 TGTGCCAGTAGTATACAGGTTATGAGGGACAGAAATCAGCCCCAGCATTTT CASSIQVMRDRNQPQHF
. few TRBJ1-6 TRBV12-3/TRBV12-4 TGTGCCAGCAGTTCCCTGACTCATTCACCCCTCCACTTT CASSSLTHSPLHF
TRBD2 . TRBJ2-3 TRBV19 TGTGCCAGTACCCCTAGCGGGAGGGCCTATAGCACAGATACGCAGTATTTT CASTPSGRAYSTDTQYF
. . TRBJ1-1 TRBV19 TGTGCCAGTAGTACCCGGACAGCCAACACTGAAGCTTTCTTT CASSTRTANTEAFF
. . TRBJ1-4 TRBV19 TGTGCCAGTAGCCTATATTATGGAGTTAATGAAAAACTGTTTTTT CASSLYYGVNEKLFF
TRBD1 few TRBJ2-7 TRBV30 TGTGCCTGGGGTTGGGGGACAGGGTCCTACGAGCAGTACTTC CAWGWGTGSYEQYF
TRBD2 . TRBJ2-5 TRBV28 TGTGCCAGCAGTTTAGTACTAGCGCTCGGAGAGACCCAGTACTTC CASSLVLALGETQYF
. once TRBJ1-2 TRBV4-3 TGCGCCAGCAGCCAAGCCCGTAACAGGGAGGGGCTCACCTATGGCTACACCTTC CASSQARNREGLTYGYTF
TRBD1 . TRBJ1-1 TRBV9 TGTGCCAGCAGCGGGGAGACAGGGTCGAACACTGAAGCTTTCTTT CASSGETGSNTEAFF
. . TRBJ1-6 TRBV18 TGTGCCAGCTCACCAACCATGGAACGGGTAAATTCACCCCTCCACTTT CASSPTMERVNSPLHF
. few TRBJ1-1 TRBV7-8 TGTGCCAGCAGCGTCAACAGGGTTGGGGCTGAAGCTTTCTTT CASSVNRVGAEAFF
. . TRBJ1-4 TRBV9 TGTGCCAGCAGCGCCTTTGAGTGGAATGAAAAACTGTTTTTT CASSAFEWNEKLFF
. . TRBJ1-1 TRBV6-5 TGTGCCAGCAGTCTGACAGGCGTGAACACTGAAGCTTTCTTT CASSLTGVNTEAFF
. once TRBJ2-5 TRBV7-9 TGTGCCAGCAGCCTAGAGGCTAGTCGAGAGACCCAGTACTTC CASSLEASRETQYF
. . TRBJ2-5 TRBV7-3 TGTGCCAGCAGCTTAACCCAAGGGAGGGAGACCCAGTACTTC CASSLTQGRETQYF